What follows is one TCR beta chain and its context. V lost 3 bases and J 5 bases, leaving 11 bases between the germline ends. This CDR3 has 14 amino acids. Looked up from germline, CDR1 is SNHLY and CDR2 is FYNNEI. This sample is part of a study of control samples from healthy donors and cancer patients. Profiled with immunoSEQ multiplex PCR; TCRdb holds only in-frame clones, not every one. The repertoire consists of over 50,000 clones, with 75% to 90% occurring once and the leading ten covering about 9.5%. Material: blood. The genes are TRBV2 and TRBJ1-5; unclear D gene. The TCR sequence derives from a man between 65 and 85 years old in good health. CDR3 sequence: CASSEIQVDQPQHF. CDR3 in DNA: TGTGCCAGCAGTGAGATCCAGGTAGATCAGCCCCAGCATTTT.